What follows are 19 T cell receptor beta chains derived from one specimen sequenced in a study of OX40 agonist ivuxolimab in advanced cancers. The data were produced by immunoSEQ multiplex PCR, yet TCRdb's version contains in-frame clones alone and is incomplete. The sample has under 140,000 clones; about 92% are singletons. Sample: CD4+ or CD8+ T cells sorted from blood, taken in a trial of the OX40 agonist ivuxolimab. The receptor source for this set is an adult with an advanced solid tumor such as melanoma, head and neck, liver or kidney cancer.

The rearrangement links TRBV18 to TRBJ1-4, with 8 bases identical to TRBD1. The CDR3 extends over 17 amino acids. Germline V gene data show CDR1 as KGHSH and CDR2 as LQKENI. V lost 1 base to trimming and J lost 2 bases; unmatched junction nucleotides: 6. The CDR3 coding sequence is TGTGCCAGCTCACCACGATCAGGGGGCTCTACTAATGAAAAACTGTTTTTT. Translated, it gives CASSPRSGGSTNEKLFF.

The V and J genes are TRBV11-3 and TRBJ2-1; D not resolved. V lost 4 bases and J lost 8, with 9 bases in between. Germline V gene data show CDR1 as SGHNT and CDR2 as YENEEA. CDR3 length: 12 amino acids. CDR3 coding DNA: TGTGCCAGCAGCTCCTACTCGGATGAGCAGTTCTTC. This gives the protein CASSSYSDEQFF.

DNA for the CDR3: TGTGCCAGCAGCCCGGGACAGTACAACACCGGGGAGCTGTTTTTT. It yields the protein CASSPGQYNTGELFF. The chain recombines TRBV6-5 with TRBJ2-2, with 7 bases identical to TRBD1. The CDR3 covers 15 residues. With 6 bases clipped from V and 2 bases from J, the junction kept 6 bases outside the gene matches. Germline V gene data show CDR1 as MNHEY and CDR2 as SVGAGI.

V and J are TRBV30 and TRBJ2-7; the match to TRBD2 covers 11 bases. Germline CDR1 reads GTSNPN; CDR2 reads SVGIG (reference sequence). The CDR3 has 15 amino acids. V lost 4 bases, J lost 4 bases, and 9 bases stayed unmatched. The CDR3 DNA reads as TGTGCCTGGACCCCGGGGCTAGCGGGAGGATACGAGCAGTACTTC. Protein: CAWTPGLAGGYEQYF.

V gene TRBV7-3 combines with J gene TRBJ2-2, with 9 nucleotides matching TRBD2. With V trimmed by 2 bases and J by 3 bases, 4 bases remained unmatched. The CDR3 sequence is 16 residues long. Per germline, CDR1 SGHTA and CDR2 FQGTGA. CDR3 nucleotides: TGTGCCAGCAGCTTAGAAGGCGGGAGGGACACCGGGGAGCTGTTTTTT. It encodes CASSLEGGRDTGELFF.

The V and J genes are TRBV4-2 and TRBJ1-1; D gene ambiguous. The CDR3 is 14 residues long. Trimming left V 2 bases short and J 4 bases short, with 11 bases between. Germline lookup yields CDR1 LGHNA and CDR2 YNFKEQ. DNA of the CDR3: TGTGCCAGCAGCCAATGGGGTTATGGCACTGAAGCTTTCTTT. Translation: CASSQWGYGTEAFF.

V gene TRBV4-2 combines with J gene TRBJ2-7; D gene uncertain. Germline V CDR1 and CDR2: LGHNA, YNFKEQ. V was trimmed by 1 base and J by 0 bases, leaving 16 bases between them. This CDR3 is built from 17 residues. The DNA for the CDR3 is TGTGCCAGCAGCCAAGGATTCCGTCGTTCCGGCTCCTACGAGCAGTACTTC. Amino acid sequence: CASSQGFRRSGSYEQYF.

The chain couples TRBV6-4 to TRBJ2-2; possibly TRBD1 or TRBD2 for D (5 bases each). V was trimmed by 3 bases and J by 0 bases, leaving 8 bases between them. The germline V gene has CDR1 MRHNA and CDR2 SNTAGT. The CDR3 is 15 residues long. The CDR3 bases are TGTGCCAGCAGTGATGAGGGGCCGAACACCGGGGAGCTGTTTTTT. As protein: CASSDEGPNTGELFF.

This sequence joins TRBV27 and TRBJ1-1, with D possibly matching TRBD1 (6 bases). The ends were cut back, 7 bases at V and 5 bases at J, with 17 bases in the middle. CDR1 and CDR2 (germline): MNHEY, SMNVEV (reference sequence). This CDR3 region has 14 residues. The chain's CDR3 is CASTLLGGETEAFF. The CDR3 nucleotides read TGTGCCAGCACCCTCCTAGGGGGGGAAACTGAAGCTTTCTTT.

The gene calls are TRBV7-9 and TRBJ1-3, with TRBD1 matching over 7 bases. V shed 10 bases and J 0 bases; nucleotides not matched to a gene: 15. The CDR3 covers 17 residues. Germline assignment: CDR1 SEHNR and CDR2 FQNEAQ (reference sequence). CDR3 amino acids: CATWDSLFALSGNTIYF. For the CDR3, the DNA is TGTGCCACCTGGGACAGCCTGTTCGCTCTCTCTGGAAACACCATATATTTT.

The chain couples TRBV19 to TRBJ1-5; D gene ambiguous. Germline CDR1 is LNHDA and CDR2 is SQIVND (reference sequence). V lost 4 bases and J 3 bases, leaving 10 bases between the germline ends. This CDR3 has 14 amino acids. CDR3 DNA sequence: TGTGCCAGTAGTAGCGGGATCTTCAATCAGCCCCAGCATTTT. This sequence encodes CASSSGIFNQPQHF.

The chain recombines TRBV4-1 with TRBJ1-3; TRBD1 is a possible D gene (5 bases). Trimming left V 4 bases short and J 0 bases short, with 13 bases between. Germline V gene data show CDR1 as MGHRA and CDR2 as YSYEKL. The CDR3 totals 16 residues. This CDR3 reads CASSPPIGTSGNTIYF. DNA of the CDR3: TGCGCCAGCAGCCCACCGATCGGGACCTCTGGAAACACCATATATTTT.

The chain carries TRBV29-1 and TRBJ1-4; no reliable D call. Trimming pared 7 bases from V and 0 bases from J, leaving 12 bases between. The CDR3 totals 14 residues. Germline V lookup: CDR1 SQVTM, CDR2 ANQGSEA. The CDR3 is CSAGHTATNEKLFF. The DNA for the CDR3 is TGCAGCGCCGGGCACACCGCAACTAATGAAAAACTGTTTTTT. Looking up the rest from reference TRBV29-1 and TRBJ1-4 gives the full variable domain: SAVISQKPSRDICQRGTSLTIQCQVDSQVTMMFWYRQQPGQSLTLIATANQGSEATYESGFVIDKFPISRPNLTFSTLTVSNMSPEDSSIYLCSAGHTATNEKLFFGSGTQLSVL.

The chain recombines TRBV7-3 with TRBJ1-2; TRBD1 agrees at 7 bases. The CDR3 is 16 amino acids. V gave up 4 bases and J gave up 4 bases; unmatched junction bases: 12. The germline V gene has CDR1 SGHTA and CDR2 FQGTGA. For the CDR3, the DNA is TGTGCCAGCAGCTCAGGGGCAAATGGACAGGTCTATGGCTACACCTTC. It is translated as CASSSGANGQVYGYTF.

The chain links TRBV28 to TRBJ1-1, with D unresolved. Germline CDR1 reads MDHEN; CDR2 reads SYDVKM. This CDR3 comprises 12 residues. The ends were cut back, 5 bases at V and 5 bases at J, with 9 bases in the middle. The chain's CDR3 is CASSGHETEAFF. The CDR3 coding sequence is TGTGCCAGCAGTGGCCACGAGACTGAAGCTTTCTTT.

V usage is TRBV7-2 and J usage is TRBJ2-2, with TRBD1 as a possible D gene (6 bases). The length of the CDR3 is 16 residues. V was trimmed by 5 bases and J by 4 bases, leaving 17 bases between them. The germline V gene has CDR1 SGHTA and CDR2 FQGNSA. The CDR3 nucleotides are TGTGCCAGCAGCCGAGGGACACTAAGGGCCACCGGGGAGCTGTTTTTT. Encoded protein: CASSRGTLRATGELFF.

The CDR3 reads CAISEPGNGSYGYTF. The DNA of the CDR3 is TGTGCCATCAGTGAACCCGGGAACGGCTCCTATGGCTACACCTTC. The genes are TRBV10-3 and TRBJ1-2; no clear D. Germline values: CDR1 ENHRY, CDR2 SYGVKD. The CDR3 covers 15 residues. V shed 3 bases and J shed 4 bases, with 15 bases lying between them.

The gene calls are TRBV19 and TRBJ2-7; D is uncertain. Germline V lookup: CDR1 LNHDA, CDR2 SQIVND (reference sequence). V lost 5 bases to trimming and J lost 3 bases, with 8 bases between them. The CDR3 length is 12 residues. This CDR3 reads CASSVGDYEQYF. CDR3 bases: TGTGCCAGTAGTGTTGGGGACTACGAGCAGTACTTC.

The sample holds a few counts of this clone. The V gene is TRBV9, the J gene TRBJ1-2; a possible D gene is TRBD1 (5 bases). Germline V CDR1 and CDR2: SGDLS, YYNGEE. The CDR3 has 13 amino acids. V lost 4 bases to trimming and J lost 0 bases, with 7 bases between them. The CDR3 reads CASSLTANYGYTF. CDR3 DNA: TGTGCCAGCAGCCTGACAGCTAACTATGGCTACACCTTC.